Below, one T cell receptor beta chain is given with its context. This receptor's antigen is unknown. Within one base of it there is no much larger clone, and no base qualities were kept. This sample was included in a study of blood T cell repertoires in COVID-19 (dated by TCRdb to 2018 to 2021). Regarding the study in general: Samples covering the acute and convalescent phases of COVID-19 were provided by collaborators in the United States, Italy and Spain. The material from the prospective study consisted of cDNA or gDNA derived from T cells, B-cell-depleted T cells, or PBMCs. Subjects who had been exposed to COVID-19, were actively infected with it, or had recovered from it provided the deeply sampled blood TCRbeta repertoires that made up the dataset. A freely available public database, intended as a resource for researchers studying the immune response to SARS-CoV-2, is where the repertoires were released. Samples were obtained from the ongoing ImmuneRACE study (first 160 participants) and from over 1,000 subjects provided by 6 global collaborators. A de-identified subject ID, COVID-19 status, age in years and sex were almost always included in the sample metadata. Where available, HLA class I and class II types were obtained from metadata supplied by the sample provider rather than from assay-based typing. Paper-wide results and their limitations: Clinical and demographic metadata were provided uncurated, with the amount varying by source and participant.

The collaborating institutions used their own protocols to collect whole blood in K2EDTA tubes. For TCRbeta analysis, collaborators shipped samples in one of three forms: frozen whole blood, isolated PBMCs, or DNA extracted from either of those sample types. TCRbeta CDR3 regions were amplified from genomic DNA by means of the immunoSEQ Assay, a bias-controlled multiplex PCR. The paper's processing steps were these. Nucleated cell counts per sample were estimated from amplification of reference gene primers within the assay. Sequence reads were collapsed and filtered to measure the absolute abundance of every unique TCRbeta CDR3 rearrangement. For each sample, productive Simpson clonality was calculated by taking the square root of Simpson's diversity index across productive rearrangements. Not all clones reach the TCRdb copy of this immuneACCESS table, which keeps in-frame sequences only. Checked studies attribute under half of the gap to unresolved V genes and leave the rest unexplained. Clone size and the V and J calls come from that table; the DNA yielded D and trimming. This sample has around 1,400 clones in its table, and less than 95% of those were observed once. The biggest ten clones account for under 2.5% of the sample.

The CDR3 has 16 amino acids, counting the end cysteine and phenylalanine. Here the CDR3 DNA is all that survives: 48 bases in frame from base 1. Sequences SGHRS (CDR1) and YFSETQ (CDR2) are obtained from the germline V gene. Trimming takes 2 bases off V and 4 bases off J; junction bases not matched to a gene: 6. This TCR was sampled from a human donor in a cohort sampled during active COVID-19. The sequenced sample consisted of peripheral blood. This chain is built from TRBV5-1 and TRBJ2-1, and 10 bases in between align with TRBD1. CDR3 reads: CASSFPWDRGYNEQFF. The sequence in DNA is TGCGCCAGCAGCTTCCCCTGGGACAGGGGATACAATGAGCAGTTCTTC.